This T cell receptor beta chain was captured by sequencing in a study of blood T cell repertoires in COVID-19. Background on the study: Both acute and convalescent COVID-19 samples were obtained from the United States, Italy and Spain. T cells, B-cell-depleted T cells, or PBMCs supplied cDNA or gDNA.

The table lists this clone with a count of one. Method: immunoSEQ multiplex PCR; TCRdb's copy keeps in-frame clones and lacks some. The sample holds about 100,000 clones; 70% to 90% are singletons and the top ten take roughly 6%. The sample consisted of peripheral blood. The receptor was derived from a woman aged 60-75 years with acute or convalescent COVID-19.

This chain's CDR3 is CASSLWGQSQETQYF. CDR3 sequence (DNA): TGTGCCAGCAGCCTATGGGGACAGTCACAAGAGACCCAGTACTTC. The chain employs TRBV7-3 and TRBJ2-5; 7 bases match TRBD1. Germline loops: CDR1 SGHTA, CDR2 FQGTGA. Trimming removed 5 bases from V and 2 bases from J; junction bases left unmatched: 8. The CDR3 consists of 15 residues.